A selection of T cell receptor beta chains follows, all from one sample in a study of CD8 T cells in ankylosing spondylitis. MiXCR, run by TCRdb on the 5' RACE reads, gives a single entry per CDR3 protein. Counted here are 450,000 to 550,000 distinct CDR3 sequences, approximately 5% occurring once; the ten biggest clones make up roughly 3.5%. The source material was blood, either unsorted or a sorted T cell fraction (not recorded which). Receptor source: a male donor with ankylosing spondylitis. Both conserved end residues are part of each CDR3. Some rows mark clone size as missing; the rest say once, few, many or name a class of expanded clone.

>many|TRBJ1-3|TRBV4-3
CASSQGFLSGNTIYF
>many|TRBJ2-5|TRBV5-1
CASSTGDQETQYF
>many|TRBJ1-2|TRBV7-2
CASSTRAGGSYGYTF
>few|TRBJ2-7|TRBV6-5
CASSLGGQGPIEQYF
>-|TRBJ2-1|TRBV20-1
CSARPLLAGGYNEQFF
>many|TRBJ2-7|TRBV10-3
CAISESGSSYEQYF
>many|TRBJ2-2|TRBV6-2/TRBV6-3
CASKFGGRTGELFF
>many|TRBJ2-6|TRBV7-9
CASSLDYSGANVLTF
>few|TRBJ2-1|TRBV2
CASSEYSAVYNEQFF
>many|TRBJ1-5|TRBV4-3
CASSPTGGGWRNQPQHF
>-|TRBJ2-7|TRBV24-1
CATSDLNQGGEQYF
>many|TRBJ1-5|TRBV5-6
CASSFSGLGGNQPQHF
>-|TRBJ2-1|TRBV6-2/TRBV6-3
CASGNRLAGSYNEQFF
>few|TRBJ1-2|TRBV29-1
CSAGVSGEGGYTF
>-|TRBJ2-1|TRBV20-1
CSASKGPSSYNEQFF
>-|TRBJ2-7|TRBV6-1
CAAATSTTYEQYF
>many|TRBJ2-3|TRBV29-1
CSGDGVAGTDTQYF
>-|TRBJ2-6|TRBV7-9
CASSPKIGAGANVLTF
>many|TRBJ2-3|TRBV7-2
CASSFGGLTTDTQYF
>many|TRBJ2-3|TRBV20-1
CSAPAGGVVGDTQYF
>many|TRBJ2-2|TRBV6-2/TRBV6-3
CASSYPRGLPNTGELFF
>many|TRBJ2-7|TRBV20-1
CSAREGPPYEQYF
>many|TRBJ2-5|TRBV4-3
CASSQEWGETQYF
>few|TRBJ2-1|TRBV3-1
CASSQEWRGFYNEQFF
>many|TRBJ2-7|TRBV10-3
CAISEDYGTAAYEQYF
>many|TRBJ2-7|TRBV29-1
CSVEENYEQYF
>many|TRBJ1-1|TRBV29-1
CSVEVRDRANTEAFF
>many|TRBJ2-5|TRBV4-2
CASSQIGVDQETQYF
>few|TRBJ2-5|TRBV11-1
CASSLHSPTTLETQYF
>many|TRBJ2-5|TRBV20-1
CSAPNPSGSGETQYF
>many|TRBJ2-2|TRBV11-3
CASSFWDHSNTGELFF
>many|TRBJ1-5|TRBV27
CASSLWRGSNQPQHF
>many|TRBJ1-1|TRBV12-3/TRBV12-4
CASSLSGQGTEAFF
>many|TRBJ2-3|TRBV10-3
CATLQGTTDTQYF
>many|TRBJ2-2|TRBV10-3
CAIKGREGSGELFF
>many|TRBJ2-2|TRBV20-1
CSASVPFGELFF
>many|TRBJ1-2|TRBV5-5
CASSLSTLSYGYTF
>many|TRBJ2-1|TRBV7-9
CASSLVATINEQFF
>many|TRBJ2-2|TRBV7-2
CASSFIGGSTGELFF
>many|TRBJ1-5|TRBV28
CASSFSPAANQPQHF
>many|TRBJ2-6|TRBV7-9
CASSQVSGANVLTF
>many|TRBJ1-3|TRBV20-1
CSAIPGRGSGNTIYF
>many|TRBJ1-1|TRBV6-1
CASSETGPNTEAFF
>many|TRBJ2-5|TRBV29-1
CSATLGWETQYF
>few|TRBJ2-1|TRBV3-1
CASSRRATSGSYNEQFF
>many|TRBJ2-7|TRBV27
CASRKGGEQYF
>few|TRBJ1-3|TRBV11-2
CATKGSSGNTIYF
>many|TRBJ2-7|TRBV20-1
CSAPTGGVEQYF